The 17 T cell receptor beta chains below were found in one sample sequenced in a study of blood T cell repertoires in COVID-19. TCRdb's copy holds only in-frame clones and misses some; the assay was immunoSEQ multiplex PCR. The table records fewer than 350,000 clones, 86% of them present only once. The sequencing sample was made of peripheral blood. These receptor sequences come from a woman aged 25 to 39 with COVID-19, enrolled during active disease.

The chain couples TRBV2 to TRBJ1-6, with 10 bases lining up with TRBD1. CDR1 and CDR2 from the germline V gene are SNHLY and FYNNEI. Trimming removed 8 bases from V and 6 bases from J; junction bases left unmatched: 10. CDR3 length: 16 amino acids. The CDR3 coding sequence is TGTGCCAGCGGCCAGGAGACAGGGGGCTTTAATTCACCCCTCCACTTT. It encodes CASGQETGGFNSPLHF.

The chain joins TRBV27 to TRBJ2-7; maybe TRBD2 (5 bases). The CDR3 sequence is 14 residues long. V was clipped by 6 bases and J by 7 bases, with 19 bases between them. Looked up from germline, CDR1 is MNHEY and CDR2 is SMNVEV (reference sequence). CDR3 in DNA: TGTGCCAGCAGCGGATTCGGGGTGCTGGGGGAGCAGTACTTC. Translating gives CASSGFGVLGEQYF.

This clone occurred a few times. The chain couples TRBV6-8 to TRBJ2-4, with a tentative D call TRBD2 (5 bases). V gave up 0 bases and J gave up 0 bases, with 12 bases separating them. CDR1 and CDR2 (germline): MNHGY, SAAAGT. The CDR3 runs to 17 residues. CDR3 sequence: CASSYSTNGEAKNIQYF. Written as DNA, the CDR3 is TGTGCCAGCAGTTACTCGACGAACGGGGAAGCCAAAAACATTCAGTACTTC.

This rearrangement joins TRBV6-5 to TRBJ1-5, with D unresolved. CDR3 length: 15 amino acids. CDR1 is MNHEY, CDR2 SVGAGI, per germline. V was shortened by 6 bases and J by 6 bases, with 18 bases between the two germline ends. CDR3 in DNA: TGTGCCAGCAGGGTACGGGAGAAGGGATCTCAGCCCCAGCATTTT. Its translation: CASRVREKGSQPQHF.

In DNA form, the CDR3 reads TGTGCCAGCAGCCCGACACAGACTAACTACGAGCAGTACTTC. Protein sequence: CASSPTQTNYEQYF. The rearrangement joins TRBV5-4 to TRBJ2-7; D is possibly TRBD2 (5 bases). The CDR3 runs 14 residues. CDR1 is SGHNT and CDR2 is YYREEE in the germline V gene (reference sequence). Trimming removed 4 bases from V and 3 bases from J, with 14 bases in between.

The gene calls are TRBV18 and TRBJ1-1; TRBD1 agrees at 7 bases. Looked up from germline, CDR1 is KGHSH and CDR2 is LQKENI. CDR3 length equals 15 residues. J was trimmed by 3 bases and V by 0 bases; bases with no gene match: 4. CDR3 in DNA: TGTGCCAGCTCACCACCGTCAACAGGGGACACTGAAGCTTTCTTT. This gives the protein CASSPPSTGDTEAFF.

This clone is a singleton in its sample. This chain uses TRBV6-6 with TRBJ1-4; no clear D. The CDR3 has 13 amino acids. Per germline, CDR1 MNHNY and CDR2 SVGAGI (reference sequence). V was shortened by 7 bases and J by 4 bases, with 10 bases between the two germline ends. DNA for the CDR3: TGTGCCAGCACTTGGAGCCTTAATGAAAAACTGTTTTTT. Its protein is CASTWSLNEKLFF.

The chain employs TRBV3-1 (or the pseudogene TRBV3-2) and TRBJ1-2; 7 bases agree with TRBD1. This CDR3 region has 15 residues. J lost 3 bases, V lost 4 bases, and 8 bases had no gene match. The germline gives CDR1 LGHDT, CDR2 YNNKEL (reference sequence). CDR3 DNA: TGTGCCAGCAGCCTACCCGGGGACAGCTACTATGGCTACACCTTC. As protein: CASSLPGDSYYGYTF.

The J gene is TRBJ1-2, the V gene TRBV19; D possibly corresponds to TRBD1 (5 bases). Trimming removed 5 bases at V and 4 bases at J, with 14 bases between. Germline values: CDR1 LNHDA, CDR2 SQIVND (reference sequence). CDR3 length equals 14 residues. The CDR3, as DNA: TGTGCCAGTAGTGCCTGGACAAGAGGCTATGGCTACACCTTC. The encoded protein is CASSAWTRGYGYTF.

This chain connects TRBV12-3 or TRBV12-4 to TRBJ1-1, with D possibly matching TRBD1 (5 bases). V was trimmed by 6 bases and J by 7 bases, leaving 15 bases between them. The CDR3 totals 13 residues. The CDR3 region is CASRDTGGSEAFF. The CDR3 DNA follows: TGTGCCAGCAGAGATACAGGCGGGAGTGAAGCTTTCTTT.

The chain links TRBV28 to TRBJ2-7; TRBD1 matches 11 bases. This CDR3 has 16 residues. Per the germline V gene, CDR1 is MDHEN and CDR2 is SYDVKM. V trimming: 6 bases; J trimming: 5 bases; junction bases outside the gene matches: 12. The CDR3: CASSLIGTGGIHEQYF. DNA for the CDR3: TGTGCCAGCAGCCTCATCGGGACAGGGGGTATCCACGAGCAGTACTTC.

This chain uses TRBV5-1 with TRBJ2-1; TRBD1 agrees at 9 bases. The ends lost 2 bases at V and 7 bases at J; junction bases unmatched: 7. The CDR3 loop spans 15 amino acids. Germline V lookup: CDR1 SGHRS, CDR2 YFSETQ. CDR3 protein: CASSFTGGLGNEQFF. CDR3 coding DNA: TGCGCCAGCAGCTTCACAGGGGGCTTAGGAAATGAGCAGTTCTTC.

The V and J genes are TRBV9 and TRBJ1-2, with no clear D. The CDR3 has 13 residues. The V gene lost 2 bases and the J gene lost 5 bases, with 10 bases spanning the gap. The V gene's germline CDR1 is SGDLS and CDR2 YYNGEE. The CDR3 reads CASSVGLLYGYTF. The CDR3 nucleotides are TGTGCCAGCAGCGTCGGACTGCTATATGGCTACACCTTC.

This chain connects TRBV5-1 to TRBJ2-3; TRBD2 matches 10 bases. CDR3 size: 17 residues. The V gene's germline CDR1 is SGHRS and CDR2 YFSETQ. The ends lost 0 bases at V and 4 bases at J; junction bases unmatched: 8. CDR3 DNA sequence: TGCGCCAGCAGCTTGGCACTAGCGGGGATTAGTGCAGATACGCAGTATTTT. It yields the protein CASSLALAGISADTQYF.

The genes are TRBV6-1 and TRBJ2-1, with TRBD2 matching over 11 bases. V was clipped by 3 bases and J by 3 bases; unmatched bases: 4. The germline V gene has CDR1 MNHNS and CDR2 SASEGT. The CDR3 extends over 16 amino acids. The CDR3 region has the DNA TGTGCCAGCAGTGAGCTAGCGGGGGGTTACTACAATGAGCAGTTCTTC. Its translation is CASSELAGGYYNEQFF.

This clone has a single count. This chain links TRBV6-5 with TRBJ1-1, with 8 positions matching TRBD1. Looked up from germline, CDR1 is MNHEY and CDR2 is SVGAGI. The CDR3 length is 13 residues. CDR3 residues: CSGGTGVNTEAFF. CDR3 DNA sequence: TGTTCTGGGGGGACAGGAGTGAACACTGAAGCTTTCTTT.

A word on this clone: This sample also contains other DNA sequences that code for the same CDR3. The chain carries TRBV12-3 or TRBV12-4 and TRBJ1-4, with a possible D match to TRBD1 (6 bases). Deletions cut 3 bases from V and 8 bases from J, with 10 bases between. The CDR3 runs to 13 residues. CDR3 sequence (DNA): TGTGCCAGCAGTTTGGGGGGGCGGGAAAAACTGTTTTTT. Translating gives CASSLGGREKLFF.